One sample yielded the 25 T cell receptor beta chains listed below, sequenced in a study of blood T cells in healthy people across ages. It was with a sample-barcoded 5' primer and a J-beta primer mix that a second PCR of roughly 6 to 12 cycles was run. TCRdb redid the calling of the 5' RACE reads with MiXCR, one entry per CDR3 protein. This table has more than 800,000 distinct CDR3 sequences, under 30% appearing once. Sequenced sample: blood. The receptors come from an elderly woman in good health.

The table lists this clonotype with a few counts. The V gene is TRBV5-1, the J gene TRBJ1-4; 9 bases line up with TRBD1. The length of the CDR3 is 17 residues. The germline V gene has CDR1 SGHRS and CDR2 YFSETQ. The V and J ends lost 3 bases and 4 bases, in that order; junction bases with no gene match: 10. DNA for the CDR3: TGCGCCAGCAGCTCACAGGGGGCCCGGGGCCGTAATGAAAAACTGTTTTTT. Translating it yields CASSSQGARGRNEKLFF.

This clonotype has at least ten counts. Being one base from a much bigger clone, this may be a read error. The rearrangement joins TRBV14 to TRBJ1-2; 9 bases are a match to TRBD1. The germline V gene encodes CDR1 SGHDN and CDR2 FVKESK. V shed 1 base, J shed 4 bases, and the junction held 10 bases outside the gene matches. The CDR3 has 17 residues. The CDR3 reads CASSQVAGTGRCYGYTF. The CDR3 DNA sequence: TGTGCCAGCAGCCAAGTCGCCGGGACAGGGCGGTGCTATGGCTACACCTTC.

The chain recombines TRBV5-1 with TRBJ1-3; 9 bases match TRBD1. This CDR3 is 15 amino acids long. Germline assignment: CDR1 SGHRS and CDR2 YFSETQ. The trim removed 0 bases at V and 8 bases at J, leaving 6 bases unmatched. DNA for the CDR3: TGCGCCAGCAGCTTGGATGGGACAGGGCCGGACACCATATATTTT. Amino acids: CASSLDGTGPDTIYF.

This clonotype turned up a few times. This chain joins TRBV6-2 or TRBV6-3 and TRBJ2-4, with D possibly being TRBD1 (6 bases). V gave up 8 bases and J gave up 12 bases, with 20 bases separating them. The CDR3 has 13 amino acids. Germline CDR1 reads MNHEY; CDR2 reads SVGEGT. The CDR3 spells CASGTGLERGQYF. The DNA for the CDR3 is TGTGCCAGCGGAACAGGGTTAGAAAGGGGTCAGTACTTC.

Comment on this clonotype: Its ends do not fully match the called genes, so a read error is possible. This chain joins TRBV19 and TRBJ2-3, with D perhaps given as TRBD1 or TRBD2 (5 bases each). Germline values: CDR1 LNHDA, CDR2 SQIVND (reference sequence). The CDR3 has 14 amino acids. CDR3 residues: CASSVSGSRDTQYF. The CDR3 coding sequence is TGTGCCAGTAGCGTTTCAGGGAGCAGAGATACGCAGTATTTT. Supplemented by reference TRBV19 and TRBJ2-3, the full variable domain reads DGGITQSPKYLFRKEGQNVTLSCEQNLNHDAMYWYRQDPGQGLRLIYYSQIVNDFQKGDIAEGYSVSREKKESFPLTVTSAQKNPTAFYLCASSVSGSRDTQYFGPGTRLTVL.

The chain is built from TRBV7-9 and TRBJ2-5; no clear D. CDR1 and CDR2 (germline): SEHNR, FQNEAQ (reference sequence). Trimming stripped 2 bases from V and 0 bases from J, with 4 bases between. CDR3 length equals 13 residues. The DNA for the CDR3 is TGTGCCAGCAGCTTACCCTACCAAGAGACCCAGTACTTC. Translation gives CASSLPYQETQYF.

This chain uses TRBV6-1 with TRBJ1-1; 7 bases fit TRBD1. The CDR3 length is 13 residues. V lost 7 bases to trimming and J lost 4 bases; unmatched junction nucleotides: 6. Germline CDR1 and CDR2: MNHNS and SASEGT. The CDR3 DNA follows: TGTGCCAGCAACCTAGACAGGGCCACTGAAGCTTTCTTT. Translated: CASNLDRATEAFF.

At least ten counts were recorded for this clonotype. The rearrangement joins TRBV6-6 to TRBJ2-3, with D unclear. This CDR3 has 14 amino acids. Trimming pared 5 bases from V and 0 bases from J, leaving 9 bases between. Germline values: CDR1 MNHNY, CDR2 SVGAGI (reference sequence). The CDR3 loop is CASSTKDSTDTQYF. The CDR3, as DNA: TGTGCCAGCAGTACAAAGGACAGCACAGATACGCAGTATTTT.

The rearrangement links TRBV9 to TRBJ1-4, with 9 positions matching TRBD1. V was clipped by 5 bases and J by 3 bases; unmatched bases: 8. Per germline, CDR1 SGDLS and CDR2 YYNGEE. This CDR3 has 16 residues. CDR3 bases: TGTGCCAGCAGTGCGGGACAGGGCATAGCTAATGAAAAACTGTTTTTT. Translation: CASSAGQGIANEKLFF. The full variable domain, in which reference TRBV9 and TRBJ1-4 provide the parts outside the CDR3, is DSGVTQTPKHLITATGQRVTLRCSPRSGDLSVYWYQQSLDQGLQFLIQYYNGEERAKGNILERFSAQQFPDLHSELNLSSLELGDSALYFCASSAGQGIANEKLFFGSGTQLSVL.

This clonotype was observed at least ten times. The V gene is TRBV6-2 or TRBV6-3, the J gene TRBJ2-1; 9 positions match TRBD2. This CDR3 is 15 amino acids long. The germline gives CDR1 MNHEY, CDR2 SVGEGT. J gave up 10 bases and V 6 bases, and 13 bases lay outside the gene matches. CDR3 loop: CASRSSGGTGLEQFF. As DNA, the CDR3 is TGTGCCAGCAGAAGTAGCGGGGGAACCGGTCTCGAGCAGTTCTTC.

This chain uses TRBV9 with TRBJ1-2; a possible D gene is TRBD1 (5 bases). Trimming took 3 bases from V and 10 from J, leaving 10 bases between them. The CDR3 length is 11 residues. Per germline, CDR1 SGDLS and CDR2 YYNGEE. The CDR3 protein is CASSEWGVYTF. CDR3 DNA: TGTGCCAGCAGCGAGTGGGGGGTCTACACCTTC.

A few counts support this clonotype. The chain is built from TRBV7-9 and TRBJ1-1, with TRBD1 matching over 7 bases. The CDR3 totals 15 residues. The V gene's germline CDR1 is SEHNR and CDR2 FQNEAQ (reference sequence). The V and J ends lost 4 bases and 6 bases, in that order; junction bases with no gene match: 11. CDR3 DNA: TGTGCCAGCAGCTCGCCGGGAGGGGGCGCACCTGAAGCTTTCTTT. Translated: CASSSPGGGAPEAFF. The complete variable domain, with remaining parts taken from reference TRBV7-9 and TRBJ1-1, reads DTGVSQNPRHKITKRGQNVTFRCDPISEHNRLYWYRQTLGQGPEFLTYFQNEAQLEKSRLLSDRFSAERPKGSFSTLEIQRTEQGDSAMYLCASSSPGGGAPEAFFGQGTRLTVV.

This clonotype was detected many times. V is TRBV20-1 and J is TRBJ2-1, with 7 nucleotides matching TRBD2. The CDR3 is 14 residues long. V lost 0 bases, J lost 6 bases, and 5 bases stayed unmatched. Looked up from germline, CDR1 is DFQATT and CDR2 is SNEGSKA (reference sequence). For the CDR3, the DNA is TGCAGTGCTAGAGATAGCGCTAGCGGCAATGAGCAGTTCTTC. Translating gives CSARDSASGNEQFF.

Notes on this clonotype: One end of the junction is discordant with germline, which a read error may explain. This rearrangement joins TRBV15 to TRBJ2-1; possible D gene TRBD2, 5 bases. From germline, CDR1 is LNHNV and CDR2 YYDKDF (reference sequence). The CDR3 sequence is 17 residues long. CDR3 DNA: TGTGCCACCAGCAGTAGAGCTCGAGGGCTATTCTACAATAAGCAGTTCTTC. As protein: CATSSRARGLFYNKQFF.

Points on this clonotype: Since a much larger clone is just one base distant, this may be a read error. This chain connects TRBV6-2 or TRBV6-3 to TRBJ1-5; D is ambiguous. Germline V lookup: CDR1 MNHEY, CDR2 SVGEGT. The CDR3 is 14 amino acids. CDR3: CTSSYLDSNQPQHF. DNA of the CDR3: TGTACCAGCAGTTACCTTGACAGCAATCAGCCCCAGCATTTT.

This chain joins TRBV3-1 and TRBJ1-3; 8 positions agree with TRBD1. V shed 4 bases and J 3 bases; nucleotides not matched to a gene: 2. This CDR3 has 14 amino acids. Looked up from germline, CDR1 is LGHDT and CDR2 is YNNKEL (reference sequence). This CDR3 reads CASSPTGGGNTIYF. The CDR3 nucleotides read TGTGCCAGCAGCCCCACAGGGGGTGGAAACACCATATATTTT.

This clonotype was found many times. The chain combines TRBV7-9 with TRBJ2-3, with D perhaps matching TRBD2 (6 bases). Germline CDR1 reads SEHNR; CDR2 reads FQNEAQ (reference sequence). With 11 bases removed from V and 2 bases from J, the gap between germline ends came to 11 bases. The CDR3 contains 12 residues. The CDR3 protein is CAASGDTDTQYF. In DNA form, the CDR3 reads TGTGCCGCATCGGGGGACACAGATACGCAGTATTTT.

This clonotype showed up just a few times. A read error may explain this, as a much larger clone is one base away. The gene calls are TRBV29-1 and TRBJ1-2; D perhaps matches TRBD1 (5 bases). This CDR3 has 15 amino acids. Trimming pared 6 bases from V and 0 bases from J, leaving 17 bases between. The germline gives CDR1 SQVTM, CDR2 ANQGSEA. CDR3 protein: CSVEKRTPSNYGYTF. CDR3 nucleotide sequence: TGCAGCGTGGAAAAGCGGACACCGTCTAACTATGGCTACACCTTC.

To note about this clonotype: This may come from a read error, since a much larger clone is one base off. The chain links TRBV12-3 or TRBV12-4 to TRBJ2-6; D is uncertain. The CDR3 contains 18 residues. The CDR3 sequence is CASSLAGGVFSGTNVLTF. The CDR3 DNA is TGTGCCAGCAGTTTAGCGGGCGGCGTTTTCTCTGGGACCAACGTCCTGACTTTC.

The sample holds many counts of this clonotype. The CDR3 DNA reads as TGTGCCAGCAGCCCTACGACGACAGTAAACAATGAGCAGTTCTTC. This codes for CASSPTTTVNNEQFF. This rearrangement joins TRBV7-6 to TRBJ2-1, with D maybe TRBD1 (5 bases). CDR1 SGHVS and CDR2 FNYEAQ come from the germline V gene. V lost 5 bases to trimming and J lost 5 bases, with 16 bases between them. This CDR3 is built from 15 residues. Filled out from reference TRBV7-6 and TRBJ2-1, the complete variable domain reads GAGVSQSPRYKVTKRGQDVALRCDPISGHVSLYWYRQALGQGPEFLTYFNYEAQQDKSGLPNDRFSAERPEGSISTLTIQRTEQRDSAMYRCASSPTTTVNNEQFFGPGTRLTVL.

Many counts were recorded for this clonotype. The J gene is TRBJ2-7, the V gene TRBV2, with D unresolved. CDR1 is SNHLY, CDR2 FYNNEI, per germline. V shed 7 bases and J shed 0 bases, with 10 bases lying between them. The CDR3 spans 13 residues. DNA of the CDR3: TGTGCCAGCACTGAGGCAGACTCCTACGAGCAGTACTTC. Its protein is CASTEADSYEQYF.

This clonotype was seen more than once but under ten times. A much more abundant neighbour one base away suggests this may be a read error. CDR3 loop: CASRPGTITSRTQYF. The CDR3 DNA reads TGTGCCAGCAGACCCGGGACAATCACTTCGCGGACCCAGTACTTC. This chain uses TRBV7-2 with TRBJ2-7; perhaps TRBD1 as D (6 bases). The J call may be incorrect, as the DNA end agrees better with TRBJ2-5. The CDR3 runs 15 residues. From germline, CDR1 is SGHTA and CDR2 FQGNSA.

This clonotype was seen ten or more times. This rearrangement joins TRBV29-1 to TRBJ2-5; perhaps D is TRBD1 or TRBD2 (7 bases each). Germline CDR1 reads SQVTM; CDR2 reads ANQGSEA. This CDR3 contains 15 residues. V gave up 2 bases and J gave up 5 bases, with 18 bases separating them. CDR3 nucleotides: TGCAGCGTTGAACCAGGGGGGGGAATTTGGGAGACCCAGTACTTC. As protein: CSVEPGGGIWETQYF.

This clonotype was counted at least ten times. CDR3: CSARDPRSRGATDTQYF. CDR3 bases: TGCAGTGCTAGAGACCCCAGGTCCCGGGGGGCAACAGATACGCAGTATTTT. The rearrangement joins TRBV20-1 to TRBJ2-3, with D possibly TRBD2 on 7 matching bases. CDR1 and CDR2 (germline): DFQATT, SNEGSKA (reference sequence). The CDR3 has 17 residues. V was cut by 0 bases and J by 3 bases, with 19 bases left in between.

In regard to this clonotype: Germline is not matched at one junction end, which may reflect a read error. The V gene is TRBV12-3 or TRBV12-4, the J gene TRBJ2-3; TRBD2 agrees at 8 bases. The CDR3 length is 15 residues. The CDR3 DNA reads TGTGCCAGCAGCTATAGCGGGGTGCGAGCAGATATGCAGTATTTT. Its protein product is CASSYSGVRADMQYF.